The TCR beta chain described here comes from a study of blood T cell repertoires in COVID-19. The CDR3 is made up of 18 amino acids. J lost 4 bases, V lost 0 bases, and 5 bases had no gene match. Germline assignment: CDR1 SGDLS and CDR2 YYNGEE. Here immunoSEQ multiplex PCR was the method, and the copy in TCRdb shows in-frame clones only, minus some. The repertoire holds 150,000 to 200,000 clones, with around 81% as singletons. Sequenced input: peripheral blood. The chain uses TRBV9 and TRBJ2-3, with 16 bases lining up with TRBD2. The TCR comes from a human donor with acute or convalescent COVID-19. The donor label of this sample is uncertain. CDR3 nucleotides: TGTGCCAGCAGCGTAGCTACGGGGACTAGCGGGGGGGCAGATACGCAGTATTTT. Amino acid sequence: CASSVATGTSGGADTQYF.